This TCR beta chain stems from a study of graft-versus-host responses after intestinal transplantation. Study-wide background: Recipients had transplants, and these were multivisceral, liver-intestinal, or isolated intestinal. Tacrolimus plus steroids were given to all recipients for two to three years, preceded by anti-thymocyte globulin induction.

Sequencing was performed with immunoSEQ multiplex PCR; in TCRdb, only in-frame clones are kept and a portion is missing. Of around 90,000 clones in the sample, under 95% are singletons; the top ten hold 0.069%. Germline CDR1 is MNHNS and CDR2 is SASEGT. After removal of 4 bases from V and 0 bases from J, the junction contained 3 bases not matched to a gene. The CDR3 spans 15 residues. For this clone: Antigen specificity is unknown.

Overall study results and limits: Among recipient marrow samples, GvH clones were found; some appeared first in ileum or blood. Clonal ratios of graft-versus-host to host-versus-graft in allografts were high for patients exhibiting graft-donor T cell macrochimerism.

This specimen consisted of unstimulated CD8+ T cells sorted from spleen or lymph node cells, obtained before transplant. This TCR came from a human donor who was the organ donor for an intestinal transplant. This chain links TRBV6-1 with TRBJ1-1; 9 bases are a match to TRBD1. CDR3 region: CASSGWTGVNTEAFF. The CDR3 DNA reads as TGTGCCAGCAGTGGATGGACAGGGGTGAACACTGAAGCTTTCTTT.